This T cell receptor beta chain was identified during a study of blood T cell repertoires in COVID-19. The wider study: The study drew acute and convalescent COVID-19 samples from the United States, Italy and Spain. Sample material is recorded as cDNA or gDNA derived from T cells, B-cell-depleted T cells, or PBMCs.

In the authors' methods: Amplified reference gene primers provided the basis for estimating nucleated cell counts. Data came from immunoSEQ multiplex PCR; TCRdb stores just in-frame clones and leaves some out. The V and J calls and clone size were taken over from that table, and D and trimming were inferred from the DNA. The table shows 110,000 to 150,000 clones, with around 85% occurring only once. The sequence was obtained from a man aged 50 to 60 with acute or convalescent COVID-19. Sequenced sample: peripheral blood.

The CDR3 bases are TGTGCCATCAGTGGTTCAAGCGGGAGTTCCAGCTCCTACAATGAGCAGTTCTTC. Amino acids: CAISGSSGSSSSYNEQFF. V usage is TRBV10-3 and J usage is TRBJ2-1, with TRBD2 matching over 8 bases. The CDR3 loop spans 18 amino acids. CDR1 and CDR2 from the germline V gene are ENHRY and SYGVKD. Trimming at V came to 4 bases and at J to 0 bases, leaving 11 bases not matched to a gene.